This TCR beta chain is from a study of human CD8 memory T cell subsets. TSTEM, the stem-like memory CD8+ T cells, were CCR7+ PD-1- TIGIT-. PBMC were drawn from healthy donors' buffy coats. Study findings and constraints: Chao1 estimates pointed to stem-like memory T cells having more diversity than precursor exhausted T cells did. The overlap between stem-like memory and precursor exhausted T cell repertoires was minimal.

CDR1 is SNHLY, CDR2 FYNNEI, per germline. The CDR3 has 14 amino acids. By frequency, this clonotype registers medium-sized. As yet, its antigen is unknown. UMI-labeled 5' RACE yielded the TCR beta libraries. For each CDR3 protein, TCRdb gives one entry from its re-call of the 5' RACE reads, without DNA. Its listing shows about 10,000 distinct CDR3 sequences. The sequencing sample was made of CD8+ stem-like memory T cells (TSCM and TCM) sorted from PBMCs. The subset is: stem-like memory CD8 T cells (TSTEM), CCR7+ PD-1- TIGIT-. The chain combines TRBV2 with TRBJ2-5. This clonotype originated in a human donor in good health. CDR3 loop: CASQRGTDQETQYF.